One sample yielded the 7 T cell receptor beta chains listed below, sequenced in a study of cytomegalovirus exposure and HLA in healthy donors. Primers: 60 Vbeta forward and 13 Jbeta reverse. The assay was immunoSEQ multiplex PCR, and TCRdb's table has in-frame clones only and misses some. The profile covers 100,000 to 150,000 clones, with approximately 83% appearing a single time and 1.2% taken by the ten largest. Source material: PBMCs. All receptors come from a girl aged 2 to 10 in good health and CMV-seronegative.

Written as DNA, the CDR3 is TGTGCCAGCAGCTTAAACAGTGGTCATGAAAAACTGTTTTTT. It translates to CASSLNSGHEKLFF. The genes are TRBV7-2 and TRBJ1-4; D is uncertain. The ends were cut back, 2 bases at V and 6 bases at J, with 10 bases in the middle. CDR3 length equals 14 residues. Looked up from germline, CDR1 is SGHTA and CDR2 is FQGNSA.

The V gene is TRBV28, the J gene TRBJ1-5, with unresolved D. Germline V gives CDR1 MDHEN, CDR2 SYDVKM. V was cut by 3 bases and J by 4 bases, with 7 bases left in between. The CDR3 is made up of 13 amino acids. The CDR3 DNA reads as TGTGCCAGCAGTTTGGGAGCGAATCAGCCCCAGCATTTT. Its translation: CASSLGANQPQHF.

With regard to this clone: At one of its ends the junction is not consistent with the germline gene, which may arise from a read error. The chain links TRBV9 to TRBJ2-1, with TRBD2 matching 9 bases. This CDR3 has 15 residues. Germline assignment: CDR1 SGDLS and CDR2 YYNGEE. CDR3 bases: TGTGCCAGCAGTGTAGCGGGAGTGGGGTACAATGAGCAGTTCTTC. Translation: CASSVAGVGYNEQFF. Supplemented by reference TRBV9 and TRBJ2-1, the full variable domain reads DSGVTQTPKHLITATGQRVTLRCSPRSGDLSVYWYQQSLDQGLQFLIQYYNGEERAKGNILERFSAQQFPDLHSELNLSSLELGDSALYFCASSVAGVGYNEQFFGPGTRLTVL.

The chain recombines TRBV5-6 with TRBJ2-1; 10 bases agree with TRBD2. Germline-derived CDR1 and CDR2 are SGHDT and YYEEEE. This CDR3 has 16 amino acids. V was clipped by 4 bases and J by 4 bases; unmatched bases: 8. The CDR3 bases are TGTGCCAGCAGCAGGGGACTAGCGATATCTTACAATGAGCAGTTCTTC. This gives the protein CASSRGLAISYNEQFF.

This chain joins TRBV29-1 and TRBJ1-1; the D is unclear. V was trimmed by 7 bases and J by 0 bases, leaving 12 bases between them. The V gene's germline CDR1 is SQVTM and CDR2 ANQGSEA. The CDR3 extends over 13 amino acids. CDR3 in amino acids: CSAVRRLNTEAFF. DNA of the CDR3: TGCAGCGCCGTACGGAGACTGAACACTGAAGCTTTCTTT.

The sample holds one count of this clone. This rearrangement joins TRBV27 to TRBJ1-1; D is unclear. V lost 9 bases and J lost 4, with 15 bases in between. The CDR3 sequence is 13 residues long. Germline values: CDR1 MNHEY, CDR2 SMNVEV (reference sequence). CDR3 coding DNA: TGTGCCAGTTCAAACCGGGAGTCCACTGAAGCTTTCTTT. Protein: CASSNRESTEAFF.

The V and J genes are TRBV6-5 and TRBJ1-5; D perhaps matches TRBD1 (5 bases). The germline CDR1 and CDR2 sequences are MNHEY and SVGAGI. The CDR3 is 13 amino acids. The V and J ends lost 10 bases and 7 bases respectively, with 17 bases between them. As DNA, the CDR3 is TGTGCCACCTCCTTAGGGGCGAAACAGCCCCAGCATTTT. Amino acids: CATSLGAKQPQHF.